This TCR beta chain stems from a study of regulatory T cells in long-lasting Graves disease. The sample holds a few counts of this clonotype. V shed 5 bases and J shed 7 bases, with 17 bases lying between them. The CDR3 runs to 14 residues. CDR1 is LNHDA and CDR2 is SQIVND in the germline V gene (reference sequence). The authors built TCR beta libraries using iRepertoire HTBI primers and Arm-PCR of CDR3 regions. TCRdb redid the calling of the multiplex PCR reads with MiXCR, one entry per CDR3 protein. In the table there are 300,000 to 350,000 distinct CDR3 sequences, 15% to 20% of which are singletons. Time point of the sample: persistent/refractory GD, antithyroid drugs over 5 years with positive TRAb. PBMCs provided the RNA from which the TCR library was made.

Sequenced material: peripheral blood mononuclear cells (PBMCs), taken when the disease was refractory, from a patient treated with antithyroid drugs. The TCR was taken from a female donor with Graves disease. The V call is TRBV19, the J call TRBJ1-2, with D possibly being TRBD1 (6 bases). The DNA for the CDR3 is TGTGCCAGTAGTCACCCGGTGGGGGGCAGTGGCTACACCTTC. Encoded protein: CASSHPVGGSGYTF.